A single sample is the source of the 10 T cell receptor beta chains below, sequenced in a study of T cell changes during pregnancy in multiple sclerosis. Sequencing was performed with immunoSEQ multiplex PCR; in TCRdb, only in-frame clones are kept and a portion is missing. The table lists 70,000 to 80,000 clones, approximately 92% of them singletons. Here the sequenced sample was peripheral blood, taken after pregnancy. The receptors come from a female donor in good health, enrolled as a control in a pregnancy study.

V gene TRBV4-1 combines with J gene TRBJ2-5; 14 bases match TRBD2. Trimming took 4 bases from V and 4 from J; bases not matched to a gene: 8. The CDR3 extends over 17 amino acids. Germline CDR1 and CDR2: MGHRA and YSYEKL. CDR3 region: CASSPGLAGVLTETQYF. The DNA of the CDR3 is TGCGCCAGCAGCCCGGGACTAGCGGGGGTTCTCACAGAGACCCAGTACTTC.

The rearrangement joins TRBV14 to TRBJ2-3; 8 nucleotides match TRBD2. This CDR3 is built from 15 residues. Germline CDR1 and CDR2: SGHDN and FVKESK. V lost 5 bases to trimming and J lost 1 base; unmatched junction nucleotides: 5. CDR3 coding DNA: TGTGCCAGCAGCATTAGCGGGATCGGCACAGATACGCAGTATTTT. This codes for CASSISGIGTDTQYF.

In its sample, this clone was seen once. Germline and junction disagree at one end, which may indicate a read error. The chain is built from TRBV6-1 and TRBJ1-2; unclear D gene. Germline V gene data show CDR1 as MNHNS and CDR2 as SASEGT. The CDR3 consists of 12 residues. The CDR3 spells CASGWEGLGSTF. In nucleotides, the CDR3 is TGTGCCAGCGGATGGGAGGGTTTGGGCTCCACCTTC.

The sample holds one count of this clone. The CDR3 bases are TGTGCCAGCAAGGACAGGGTGACAGATACGCAGTATTTT. It encodes CASKDRVTDTQYF. The rearrangement links TRBV28 to TRBJ2-3; 8 bases agree with TRBD1. Trimming at V came to 7 bases and at J to 3 bases, leaving 3 bases not matched to a gene. The CDR3 has 13 residues. Germline CDR1 MDHEN, CDR2 SYDVKM.

The gene calls are TRBV11-2 and TRBJ2-7; D not resolved. V shed 5 bases and J shed 0 bases, with 11 bases lying between them. The germline gives CDR1 SGHAT, CDR2 FQNNGV. The CDR3 runs to 14 residues. CDR3 sequence (DNA): TGTGCCAGCAGCCCCTCTATAAGCTCCTACGAGCAGTACTTC. It is translated as CASSPSISSYEQYF.

The sample holds one count of this clone. V gene TRBV19 combines with J gene TRBJ1-6, with D maybe TRBD1 (6 bases). Trimming took off 9 bases at V and 3 bases at J, with 15 bases between the two ends. This CDR3 is 15 amino acids long. Germline CDR1 LNHDA, CDR2 SQIVND (reference sequence). The CDR3 sequence is CASGAGAIYNSPLHF. CDR3 coding DNA: TGTGCCAGCGGTGCGGGGGCGATCTATAATTCACCCCTCCACTTT.

This rearrangement joins TRBV6-5 to TRBJ2-1; 7 bases fit TRBD2. Germline CDR1 is MNHEY and CDR2 is SVGAGI. Trimming at V came to 7 bases and at J to 2 bases, leaving 8 bases not matched to a gene. The CDR3 is made up of 15 amino acids. The CDR3 reads CASKHSSGAYNEQFF. CDR3 nucleotides: TGTGCCAGCAAACACTCTAGCGGTGCCTACAATGAGCAGTTCTTC.

The chain combines TRBV2 with TRBJ1-2; 7 bases are a match to TRBD1. Germline V gene sequence: CDR1 SNHLY, CDR2 FYNNEI. The CDR3 runs 14 residues. V dropped 6 bases and J dropped 0; count of bases not matched to a gene: 4. The CDR3 nucleotides are TGTGCCAGCAGAGTACAGGGGTCTAACTATGGCTACACCTTC. Residues: CASRVQGSNYGYTF.

This clone showed up just a few times. The V gene is TRBV10-1, the J gene TRBJ1-1, with unresolved D. With 3 bases removed from V and 1 base from J, the gap between germline ends came to 9 bases. The CDR3 runs to 14 residues. CDR1 and CDR2 from the germline V gene are WNHNN and SYGVQD (reference sequence). The chain's CDR3 is CASSDPGSNTEAFF. The CDR3, as DNA: TGCGCCAGCAGTGATCCGGGATCGAACACTGAAGCTTTCTTT.

The rearrangement links TRBV2 to TRBJ1-5; TRBD1 matches at 7 bases. CDR1 is SNHLY, CDR2 FYNNEI, per germline. This CDR3 region has 14 residues. Trimming at V came to 5 bases and at J to 1 base, leaving 2 bases not matched to a gene. CDR3 bases: TGTGCCAGCAGTCCGGGACAGAGCAATCAGCCCCAGCATTTT. This sequence encodes CASSPGQSNQPQHF.